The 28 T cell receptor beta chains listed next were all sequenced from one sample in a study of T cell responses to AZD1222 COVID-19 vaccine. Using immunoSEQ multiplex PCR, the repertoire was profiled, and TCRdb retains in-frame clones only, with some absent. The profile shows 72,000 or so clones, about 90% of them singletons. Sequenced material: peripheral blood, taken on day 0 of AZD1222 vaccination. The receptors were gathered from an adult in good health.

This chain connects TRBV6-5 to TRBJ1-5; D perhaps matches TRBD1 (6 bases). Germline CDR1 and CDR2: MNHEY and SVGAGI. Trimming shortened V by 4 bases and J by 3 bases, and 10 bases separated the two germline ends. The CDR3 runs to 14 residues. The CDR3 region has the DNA TGTGCCAGCAGTTGGAACAGGGACAATCAGCCCCAGCATTTT. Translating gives CASSWNRDNQPQHF.

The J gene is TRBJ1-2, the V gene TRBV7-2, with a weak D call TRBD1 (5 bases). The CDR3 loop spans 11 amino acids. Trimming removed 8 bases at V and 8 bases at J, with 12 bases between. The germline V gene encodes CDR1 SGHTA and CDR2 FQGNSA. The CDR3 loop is CASGEGYGYTF. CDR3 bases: TGTGCCAGCGGCGAGGGGTACGGCTACACCTTC. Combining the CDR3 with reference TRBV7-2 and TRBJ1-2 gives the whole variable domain GAGVSQSPSNKVTEKGKDVELRCDPISGHTALYWYRQSLGQGLEFLIYFQGNSAPDKSGLPSDRFSAERTGGSVSTLTIQRTQQEDSAVYLCASGEGYGYTFGSGTRLTVV.

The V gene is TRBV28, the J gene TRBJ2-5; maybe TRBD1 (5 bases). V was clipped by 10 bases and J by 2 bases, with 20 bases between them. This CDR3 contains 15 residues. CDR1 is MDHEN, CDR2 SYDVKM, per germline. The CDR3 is CAILDPQGTQETQYF. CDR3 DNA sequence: TGTGCCATCCTCGACCCGCAGGGAACACAAGAGACCCAGTACTTC.

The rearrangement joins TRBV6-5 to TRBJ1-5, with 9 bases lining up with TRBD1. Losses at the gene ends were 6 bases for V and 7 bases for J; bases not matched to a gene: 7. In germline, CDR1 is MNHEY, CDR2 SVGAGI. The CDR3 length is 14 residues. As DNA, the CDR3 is TGTGCCAGCAGAACAGGGGGCGCAGGGCAGCCCCAGCATTTT. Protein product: CASRTGGAGQPQHF.

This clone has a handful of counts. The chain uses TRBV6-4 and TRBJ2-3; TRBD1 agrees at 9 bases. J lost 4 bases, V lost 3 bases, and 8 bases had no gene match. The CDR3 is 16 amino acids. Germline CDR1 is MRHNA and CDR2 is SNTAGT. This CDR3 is CASSEHTGGAPDTQYF. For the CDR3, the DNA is TGTGCCAGCAGTGAGCACACAGGGGGCGCGCCAGATACGCAGTATTTT.

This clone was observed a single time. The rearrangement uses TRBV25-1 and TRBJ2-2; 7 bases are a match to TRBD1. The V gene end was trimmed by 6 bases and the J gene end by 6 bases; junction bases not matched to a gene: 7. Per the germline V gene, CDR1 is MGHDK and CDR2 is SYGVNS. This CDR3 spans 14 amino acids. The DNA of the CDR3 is TGTGCCAGCAGCATGACAGGGAAGGCCGGGGAGCTGTTTTTT. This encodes CASSMTGKAGELFF.

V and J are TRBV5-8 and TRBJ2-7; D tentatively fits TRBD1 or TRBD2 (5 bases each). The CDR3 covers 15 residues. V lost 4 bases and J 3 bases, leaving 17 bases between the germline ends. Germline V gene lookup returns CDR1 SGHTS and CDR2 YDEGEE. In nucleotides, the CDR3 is TGTGCCAGCAGCGCCGTGGGACCGATCCTCTACGAGCAGTACTTC. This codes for CASSAVGPILYEQYF. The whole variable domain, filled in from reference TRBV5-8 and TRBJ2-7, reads EAGVTQSPTHLIKTRGQQATLRCSPISGHTSVYWYQQALGLGLQFLLWYDEGEERNRGNFPPRFSGRQFPNYSSELNVNALELEDSALYLCASSAVGPILYEQYFGPGTRLTVT.

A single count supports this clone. CDR3 sequence reads: CASSLMGSIEKLFF. As DNA, the CDR3 is TGTGCCAGCAGTTTGATGGGTTCTATTGAAAAACTGTTTTTT. V and J are TRBV28 and TRBJ1-4; D remains ambiguous. CDR1 is MDHEN and CDR2 is SYDVKM in the germline V gene. Trimming stripped 3 bases from V and 7 bases from J, with 12 bases between. CDR3 length: 14 residues.

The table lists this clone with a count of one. This chain's CDR3 is CASSVGQGNTEAFF. CDR3 DNA: TGTGCCAGCAGTGTAGGACAGGGGAACACTGAAGCTTTCTTT. The chain combines TRBV25-1 with TRBJ1-1, with 8 positions matching TRBD1. Germline loops: CDR1 MGHDK, CDR2 SYGVNS. Trimming took 4 bases from V and 1 from J; bases not matched to a gene: 2. The CDR3 extends over 14 amino acids.

Here the CDR3 reads CSVEGTGYEQYF. CDR3 in DNA: TGCAGCGTTGAGGGGACAGGCTACGAGCAGTACTTC. The chain is built from TRBV29-1 and TRBJ2-7; the match to TRBD1 covers 8 bases. J lost 3 bases, V lost 3 bases, and 1 base had no gene match. The CDR3 loop spans 12 amino acids. Germline lookup yields CDR1 SQVTM and CDR2 ANQGSEA.

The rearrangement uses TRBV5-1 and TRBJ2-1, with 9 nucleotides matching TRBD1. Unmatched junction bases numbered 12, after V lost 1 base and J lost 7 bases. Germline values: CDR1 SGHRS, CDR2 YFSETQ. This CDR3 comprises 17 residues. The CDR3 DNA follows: TGCGCCAGCAGCTTGCGGGTGGGACAGGGTGTGTCTAATGAGCAGTTCTTC. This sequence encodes CASSLRVGQGVSNEQFF.

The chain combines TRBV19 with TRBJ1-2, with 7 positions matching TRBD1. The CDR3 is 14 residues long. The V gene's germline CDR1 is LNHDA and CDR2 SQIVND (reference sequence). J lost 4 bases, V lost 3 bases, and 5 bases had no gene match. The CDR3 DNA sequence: TGTGCCAGTAGTATGGGGGACAGAGCCTATGGCTACACCTTC. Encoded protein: CASSMGDRAYGYTF.

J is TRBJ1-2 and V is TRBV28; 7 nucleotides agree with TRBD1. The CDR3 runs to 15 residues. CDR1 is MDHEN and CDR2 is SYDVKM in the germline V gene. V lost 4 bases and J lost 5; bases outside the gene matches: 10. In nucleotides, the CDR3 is TGTGCCAGCAGTTCCACCCTGACAGGGCGTTATGGCTACACCTTC. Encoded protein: CASSSTLTGRYGYTF.

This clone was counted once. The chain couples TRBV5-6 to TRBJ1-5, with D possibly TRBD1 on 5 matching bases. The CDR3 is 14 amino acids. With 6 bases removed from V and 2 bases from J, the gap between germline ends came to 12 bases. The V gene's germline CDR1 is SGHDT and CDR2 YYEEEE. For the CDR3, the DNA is TGTGCCAGCAATGAGGGGTTGGGCAATCAGCCCCAGCATTTT. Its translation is CASNEGLGNQPQHF.

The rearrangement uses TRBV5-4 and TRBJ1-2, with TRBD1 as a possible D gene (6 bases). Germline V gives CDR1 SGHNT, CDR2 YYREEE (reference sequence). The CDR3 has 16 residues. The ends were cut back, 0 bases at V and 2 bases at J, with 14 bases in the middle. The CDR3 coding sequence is TGTGCCAGCAGCTTGGGACAGGCCCCAAACAACTATGGCTACACCTTC. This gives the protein CASSLGQAPNNYGYTF.

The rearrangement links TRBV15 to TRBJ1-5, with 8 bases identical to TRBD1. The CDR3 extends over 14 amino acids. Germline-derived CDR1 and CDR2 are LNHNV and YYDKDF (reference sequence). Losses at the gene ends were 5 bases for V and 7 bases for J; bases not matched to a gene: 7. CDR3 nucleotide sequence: TGTGCCACCAGCGGTACAGGGGGGGACCAGCCCCAGCATTTT. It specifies CATSGTGGDQPQHF.

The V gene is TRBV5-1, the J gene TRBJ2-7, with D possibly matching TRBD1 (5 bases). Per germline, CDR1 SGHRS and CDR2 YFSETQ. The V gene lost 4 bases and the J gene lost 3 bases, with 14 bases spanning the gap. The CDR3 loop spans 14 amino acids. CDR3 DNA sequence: TGCGCCAGCAGCCCCCCGGCAGGGAACTACGAGCAGTACTTC. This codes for CASSPPAGNYEQYF.

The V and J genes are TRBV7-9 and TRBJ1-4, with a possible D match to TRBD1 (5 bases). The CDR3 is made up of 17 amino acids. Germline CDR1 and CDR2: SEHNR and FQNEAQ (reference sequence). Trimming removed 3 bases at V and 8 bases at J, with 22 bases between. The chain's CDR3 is CASSFRNSGTGSEKLFF. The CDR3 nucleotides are TGTGCCAGCAGCTTTAGGAACTCCGGGACCGGGTCGGAAAAACTGTTTTTT.

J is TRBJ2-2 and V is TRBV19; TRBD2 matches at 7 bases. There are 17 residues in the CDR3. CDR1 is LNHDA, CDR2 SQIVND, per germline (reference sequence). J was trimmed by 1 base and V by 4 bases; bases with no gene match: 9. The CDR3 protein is CASSTFAGVLNTGELFF. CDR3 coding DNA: TGTGCCAGTAGTACGTTCGCGGGGGTGCTGAACACCGGGGAGCTGTTTTTT.

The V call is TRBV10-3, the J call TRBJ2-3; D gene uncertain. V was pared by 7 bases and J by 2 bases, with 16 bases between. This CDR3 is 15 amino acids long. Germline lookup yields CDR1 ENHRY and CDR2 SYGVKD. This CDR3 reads CAIMAGIVATDTQYF. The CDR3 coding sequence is TGTGCCATCATGGCAGGTATCGTGGCCACAGATACGCAGTATTTT.

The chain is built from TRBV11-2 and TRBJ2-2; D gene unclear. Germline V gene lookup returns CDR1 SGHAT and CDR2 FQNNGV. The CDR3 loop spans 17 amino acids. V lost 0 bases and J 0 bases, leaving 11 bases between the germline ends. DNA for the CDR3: TGTGCCAGCAGCTTAGATCCGGAACATTCGAACACCGGGGAGCTGTTTTTT. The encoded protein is CASSLDPEHSNTGELFF.

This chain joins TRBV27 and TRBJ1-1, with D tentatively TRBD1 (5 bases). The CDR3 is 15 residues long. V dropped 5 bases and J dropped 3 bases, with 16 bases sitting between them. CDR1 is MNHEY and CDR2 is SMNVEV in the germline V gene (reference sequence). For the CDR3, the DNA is TGTGCCAGCAGTCTCGGAACCCGGGGGGACACTGAAGCTTTCTTT. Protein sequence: CASSLGTRGDTEAFF.

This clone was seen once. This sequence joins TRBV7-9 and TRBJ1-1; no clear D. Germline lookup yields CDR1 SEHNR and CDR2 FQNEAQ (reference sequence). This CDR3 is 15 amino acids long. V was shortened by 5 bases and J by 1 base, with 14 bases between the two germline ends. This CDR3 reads CASSPSGGRNTEAFF. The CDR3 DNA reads TGTGCCAGCAGCCCCTCGGGCGGGAGGAACACTGAAGCTTTCTTT.

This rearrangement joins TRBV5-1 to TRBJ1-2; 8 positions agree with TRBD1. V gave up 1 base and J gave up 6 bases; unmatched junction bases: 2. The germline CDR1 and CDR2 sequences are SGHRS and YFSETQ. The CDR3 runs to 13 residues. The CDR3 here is CASSLSGGDGYTF. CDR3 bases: TGCGCCAGCAGCTTGTCAGGGGGCGATGGCTACACCTTC.

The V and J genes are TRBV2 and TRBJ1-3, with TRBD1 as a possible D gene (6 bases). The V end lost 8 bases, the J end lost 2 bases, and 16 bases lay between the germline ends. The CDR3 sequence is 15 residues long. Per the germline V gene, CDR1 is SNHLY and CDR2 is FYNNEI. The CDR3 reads CASGRGAPTGNTIYF. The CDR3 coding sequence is TGTGCCAGCGGGCGGGGGGCGCCGACTGGAAACACCATATATTTT.

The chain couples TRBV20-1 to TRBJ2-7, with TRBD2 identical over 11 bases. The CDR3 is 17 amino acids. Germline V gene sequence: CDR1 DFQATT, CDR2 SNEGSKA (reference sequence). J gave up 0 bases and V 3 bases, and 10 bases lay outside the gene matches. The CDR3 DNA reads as TGCAGTGCTAGTAACCCGGGACTAGCGGCCTACTCCTACGAGCAGTACTTC. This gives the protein CSASNPGLAAYSYEQYF.

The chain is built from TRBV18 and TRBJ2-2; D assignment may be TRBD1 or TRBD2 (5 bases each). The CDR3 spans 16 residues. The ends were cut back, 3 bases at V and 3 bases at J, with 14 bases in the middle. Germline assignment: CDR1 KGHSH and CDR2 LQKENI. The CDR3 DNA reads TGTGCCAGCTCACCCCTGGGACCACGGGACACCGGGGAGCTGTTTTTT. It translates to CASSPLGPRDTGELFF.

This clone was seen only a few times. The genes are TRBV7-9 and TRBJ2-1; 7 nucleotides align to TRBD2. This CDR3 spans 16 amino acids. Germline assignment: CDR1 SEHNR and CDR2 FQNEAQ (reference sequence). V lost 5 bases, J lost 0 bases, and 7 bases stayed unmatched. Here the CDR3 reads CASSGLGGSSYNEQFF. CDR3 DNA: TGTGCCAGCAGCGGCCTCGGGGGGAGCTCCTACAATGAGCAGTTCTTC. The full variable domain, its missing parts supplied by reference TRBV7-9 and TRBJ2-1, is DTGVSQNPRHKITKRGQNVTFRCDPISEHNRLYWYRQTLGQGPEFLTYFQNEAQLEKSRLLSDRFSAERPKGSFSTLEIQRTEQGDSAMYLCASSGLGGSSYNEQFFGPGTRLTVL.